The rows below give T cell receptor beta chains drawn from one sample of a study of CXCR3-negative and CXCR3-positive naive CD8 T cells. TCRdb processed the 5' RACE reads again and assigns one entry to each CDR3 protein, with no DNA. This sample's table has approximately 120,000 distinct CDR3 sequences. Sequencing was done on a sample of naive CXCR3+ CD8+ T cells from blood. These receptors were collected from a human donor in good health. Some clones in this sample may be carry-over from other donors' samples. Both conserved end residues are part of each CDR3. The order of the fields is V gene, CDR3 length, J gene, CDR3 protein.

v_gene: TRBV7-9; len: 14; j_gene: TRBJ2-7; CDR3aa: CASSFNDRNYEQYF
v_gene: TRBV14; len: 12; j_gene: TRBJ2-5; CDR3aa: CASSQGVETQYF
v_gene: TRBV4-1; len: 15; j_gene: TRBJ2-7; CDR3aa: CASSQEPPPSYEQYF
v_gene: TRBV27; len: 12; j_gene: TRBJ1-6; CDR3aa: CASSLANSPLHF
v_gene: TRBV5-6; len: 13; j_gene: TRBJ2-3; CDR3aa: CASSLDRADTQYF
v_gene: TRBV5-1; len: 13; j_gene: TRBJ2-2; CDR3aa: CASHEDVAGELFF
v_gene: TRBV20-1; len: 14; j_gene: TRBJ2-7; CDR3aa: CSAIVLAGGYEQYF
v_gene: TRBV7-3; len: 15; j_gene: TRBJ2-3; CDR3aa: CASSHGLAEADTQYF
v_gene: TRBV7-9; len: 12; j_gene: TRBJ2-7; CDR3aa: CASTGVPYEQYF
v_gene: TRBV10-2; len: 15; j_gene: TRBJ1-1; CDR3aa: CASSESNFFLAEAFF
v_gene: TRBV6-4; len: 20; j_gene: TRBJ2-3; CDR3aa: CASSDSVGAGATWVTDTQYF
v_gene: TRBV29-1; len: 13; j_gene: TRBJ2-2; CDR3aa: CSVLKENTGELFF
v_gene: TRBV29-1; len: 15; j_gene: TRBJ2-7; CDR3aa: CSVELAGDKPYEQYF
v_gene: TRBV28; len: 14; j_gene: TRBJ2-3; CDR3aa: CASGGGFSTDTQYF
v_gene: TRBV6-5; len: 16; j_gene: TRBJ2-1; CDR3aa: CASSYRGTGSYNEQFF
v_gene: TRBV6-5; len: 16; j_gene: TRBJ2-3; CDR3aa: CASSYATSGLTDTQYF
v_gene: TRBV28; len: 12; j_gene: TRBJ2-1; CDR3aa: CASRMGDYEQFF
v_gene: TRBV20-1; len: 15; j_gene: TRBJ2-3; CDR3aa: CSASADRGSTDTQYF
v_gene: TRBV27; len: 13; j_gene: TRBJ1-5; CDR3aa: CASSLKVWQPQHF
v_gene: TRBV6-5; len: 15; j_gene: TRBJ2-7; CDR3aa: CASSYSVSGLYEQYF
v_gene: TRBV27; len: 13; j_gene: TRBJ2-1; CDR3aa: CASSLSWQHEQFF
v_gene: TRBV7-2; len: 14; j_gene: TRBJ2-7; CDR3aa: CASSPAGANYEQYF
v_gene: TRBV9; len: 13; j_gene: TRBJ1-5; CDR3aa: CASSGTGNQPQHF
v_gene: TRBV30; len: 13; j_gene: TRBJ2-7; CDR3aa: CAWSQGNSYEQYF
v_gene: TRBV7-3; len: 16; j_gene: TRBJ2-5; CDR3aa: CASSFGTNLGKETQYF
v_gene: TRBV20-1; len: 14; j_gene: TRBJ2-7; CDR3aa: CSAQWERGPYEQYF
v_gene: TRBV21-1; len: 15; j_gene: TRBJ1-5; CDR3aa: CASSESQGSGQPQHF
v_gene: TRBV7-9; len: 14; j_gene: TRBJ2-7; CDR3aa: CASSARDRHYEQYF
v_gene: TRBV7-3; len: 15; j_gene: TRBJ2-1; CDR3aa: CASSPGAGDYNEQFF
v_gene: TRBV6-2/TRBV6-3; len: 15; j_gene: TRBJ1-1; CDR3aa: CASTPRDTLNTEAFF
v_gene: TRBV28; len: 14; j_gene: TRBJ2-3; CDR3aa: CASNSGTNTDTQYF
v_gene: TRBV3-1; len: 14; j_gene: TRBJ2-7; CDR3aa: CASSQSGHLYEQYF
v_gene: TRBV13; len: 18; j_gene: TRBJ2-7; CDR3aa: CASSQSQTGTGKTYEQYF
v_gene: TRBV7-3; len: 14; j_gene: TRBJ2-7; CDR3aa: CASSPGTGSSEQYF
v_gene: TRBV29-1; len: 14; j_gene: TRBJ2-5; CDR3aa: CSVEEGTDIWSQYF
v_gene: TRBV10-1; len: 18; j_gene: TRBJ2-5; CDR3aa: CASSESTVRGPLQETQYF
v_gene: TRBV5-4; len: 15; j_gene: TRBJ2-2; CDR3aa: CASSGTGPGTGELFF
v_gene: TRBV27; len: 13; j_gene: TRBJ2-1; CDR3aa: CASRTTGNNEQFF
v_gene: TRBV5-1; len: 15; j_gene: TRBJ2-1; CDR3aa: CASSLDGTGDNEQFF
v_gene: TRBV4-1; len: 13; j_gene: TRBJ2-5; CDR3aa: CASSPRRTETQYF
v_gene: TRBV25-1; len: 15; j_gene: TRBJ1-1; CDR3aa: CASSEYGEVGTEAFF
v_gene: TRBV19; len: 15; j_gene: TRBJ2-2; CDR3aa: CASSLGLANTGELFF
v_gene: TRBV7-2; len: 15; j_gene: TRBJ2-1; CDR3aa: CASSLSGASYNEQFF
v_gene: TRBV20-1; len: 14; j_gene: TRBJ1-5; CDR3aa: CSARWSGVFQPQHF
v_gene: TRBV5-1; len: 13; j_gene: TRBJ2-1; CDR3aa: CASSLSAYNEQFF
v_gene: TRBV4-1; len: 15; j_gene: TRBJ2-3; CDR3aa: CASSQMTGGTDTQYF
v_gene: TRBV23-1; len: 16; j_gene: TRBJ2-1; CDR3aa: CASSRSGGSRNNEQFF
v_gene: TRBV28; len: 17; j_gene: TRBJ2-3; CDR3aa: CASSARLAGGLGDTQYF
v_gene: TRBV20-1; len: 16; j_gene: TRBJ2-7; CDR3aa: CSARNPRALQGYEQYF
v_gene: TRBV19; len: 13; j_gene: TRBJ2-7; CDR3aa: CASSGWTDYEQYF
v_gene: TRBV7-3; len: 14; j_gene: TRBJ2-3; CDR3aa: CASSFTGNTDTQYF
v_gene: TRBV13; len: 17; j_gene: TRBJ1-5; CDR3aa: CASSPRWSGGSNQPQHF
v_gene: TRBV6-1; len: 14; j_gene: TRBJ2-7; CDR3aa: CASSESLTTYEQYF
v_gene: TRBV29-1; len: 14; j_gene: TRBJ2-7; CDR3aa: CSVGGLATSYEQYF
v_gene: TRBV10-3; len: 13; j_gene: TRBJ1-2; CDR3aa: CAISDLDRDGYTF